These 20 T cell receptor beta chains came from one sample sequenced in a study of T cells in Graves' hyperthyroidism and ophthalmopathy. Researchers took RNA transcripts and amplified the TCR beta CDR3 regions from them. The TCR CDR3 first-round RT-PCR relied on the HTBI primer set. Using its own MiXCR run on the multiplex PCR reads, TCRdb lists one record per CDR3 protein. The sample carries a few hundred thousand distinct CDR3 sequences, around 16% recorded once. What was sequenced was blood. Receptor source: a woman aged 25 to 39 with Graves' hyperthyroidism.

CDR3 sequence (DNA): TGCAGTGTCCTAGCGGGAGACTCCTACAATGAGCAGTTCTTC. It is translated as CSVLAGDSYNEQFF. The J gene is TRBJ2-1, the V gene TRBV20-1, with TRBD2 matching 10 bases. With 7 bases clipped from V and 0 bases from J, the junction kept 3 bases outside the gene matches. CDR3 length equals 14 residues. Germline lookup yields CDR1 DFQATT and CDR2 SNEGSKA (reference sequence).

This clonotype was counted only a few times. The chain recombines TRBV7-6 with TRBJ2-2; TRBD2 is a possible D gene (7 bases). CDR3 length: 18 amino acids. Germline lookup yields CDR1 SGHVS and CDR2 FNYEAQ. V was pared by 5 bases and J by 0 bases, with 19 bases between. CDR3 nucleotide sequence: TGTGCCAGCAGCCCGCGTTCCTGGCGGGGGCCGAACACCGGGGAGCTGTTTTTT. Encoded protein: CASSPRSWRGPNTGELFF.

This clonotype appeared a single time. This chain connects TRBV28 to TRBJ2-3; 9 bases are shared with TRBD2. The CDR3 totals 16 residues. Germline assignment: CDR1 MDHEN and CDR2 SYDVKM. J was trimmed by 2 bases and V by 4 bases; bases with no gene match: 7. The CDR3 region has the DNA TGTGCCAGCAGTTCCAGTAGCGGGAGCCCCACAGATACGCAGTATTTT. Residues: CASSSSSGSPTDTQYF. Combining the CDR3 with reference TRBV28 and TRBJ2-3 gives the whole variable domain DVKVTQSSRYLVKRTGEKVFLECVQDMDHENMFWYRQDPGLGLRLIYFSYDVKMKEKGDIPEGYSVSREKKERFSLILESASTNQTSMYLCASSSSSGSPTDTQYFGPGTRLTVL.

This clonotype was found once. The gene calls are TRBV5-5 and TRBJ2-1, with 9 bases identical to TRBD2. J gave up 8 bases and V 3 bases, and 6 bases lay outside the gene matches. Per the germline V gene, CDR1 is SGHKS and CDR2 is YYEKEE (reference sequence). This CDR3 contains 14 residues. CDR3 loop: CASSSAGGRHEQFF. The CDR3 DNA reads TGTGCCAGCAGCTCGGCGGGAGGGCGTCATGAGCAGTTCTTC. The full variable domain, its missing parts supplied by reference TRBV5-5 and TRBJ2-1, is DAGVTQSPTHLIKTRGQQVTLRCSPISGHKSVSWYQQVLGQGPQFIFQYYEKEERGRGNFPDRFSARQFPNYSSELNVNALLLGDSALYLCASSSAGGRHEQFFGPGTRLTVL.

This clonotype was counted at least ten times. The chain is built from TRBV7-2 and TRBJ1-1; tentatively, D is TRBD1 (5 bases). Germline CDR1 SGHTA, CDR2 FQGNSA. Trimming cost V 5 bases and J 4 bases, with 17 bases left between them. The CDR3 length is 15 residues. The CDR3 region is CASSLQQAPGTEAFF. The CDR3 coding sequence is TGTGCCAGCAGCCTACAACAGGCCCCGGGCACTGAAGCTTTCTTT.

The chain links TRBV20-1 to TRBJ1-2; D possibly corresponds to TRBD1 (6 bases). The germline V gene has CDR1 DFQATT and CDR2 SNEGSKA (reference sequence). Trimming pared 5 bases from V and 4 bases from J, leaving 11 bases between. This CDR3 spans 12 amino acids. The CDR3 sequence: CSAPPDSYGYTF. As DNA, the CDR3 is TGCAGTGCTCCGCCGGACAGCTATGGCTACACCTTC.

This sequence joins TRBV19 and TRBJ1-5; TRBD1 matches at 9 bases. Germline CDR1 reads LNHDA; CDR2 reads SQIVND (reference sequence). Trimming removed 11 bases from V and 7 bases from J; junction bases left unmatched: 9. The CDR3 covers 13 residues. CDR3 residues: CASGTGRVQPQHF. DNA for the CDR3: TGTGCCTCAGGGACAGGGCGGGTGCAGCCCCAGCATTTT.

The chain employs TRBV20-1 and TRBJ1-2; D not certain. Trimming took off 2 bases at V and 2 bases at J, with 9 bases between the two ends. The CDR3 has 13 amino acids. Germline CDR1 and CDR2: DFQATT and SNEGSKA (reference sequence). CDR3 protein: CSARSPGNYGYTF. CDR3 bases: TGCAGTGCTAGAAGCCCGGGGAACTATGGCTACACCTTC.

This clonotype was counted only a few times. The CDR3 region is CASSLQGLSNSPLHF. For the CDR3, the DNA is TGTGCCAGCAGTCTTCAGGGTTTATCCAATTCACCCCTCCACTTT. The rearrangement uses TRBV27 and TRBJ1-6; weak D call: TRBD1 (5 bases). The CDR3 has 15 amino acids. V was pared by 5 bases and J by 7 bases, with 15 bases between. Germline CDR1 and CDR2: MNHEY and SMNVEV (reference sequence).

This clonotype was seen ten or more times. The rearrangement links TRBV2 to TRBJ2-7; 10 nucleotides align to TRBD1. V shed 3 bases and J 2 bases; nucleotides not matched to a gene: 7. This CDR3 is built from 16 residues. The germline V gene has CDR1 SNHLY and CDR2 FYNNEI. CDR3 DNA: TGTGCCAGCAGTGACGAGGGACAGGGGCATACCTACGAGCAGTACTTC. It translates to CASSDEGQGHTYEQYF.

The chain is built from TRBV20-1 and TRBJ2-3, with D unresolved. This CDR3 contains 14 residues. V was trimmed by 5 bases and J by 3 bases, leaving 15 bases between them. Germline lookup yields CDR1 DFQATT and CDR2 SNEGSKA (reference sequence). The CDR3 DNA follows: TGCAGTGCTGATCTCCTAGTGTCAACAGATACGCAGTATTTT. It specifies CSADLLVSTDTQYF.

The table lists this clonotype with a few counts. The chain is built from TRBV28 and TRBJ2-7; D is unclear. The CDR3 has 14 amino acids. The V gene lost 4 bases and the J gene lost 2 bases, with 12 bases spanning the gap. Per the germline V gene, CDR1 is MDHEN and CDR2 is SYDVKM. CDR3 sequence: CASSSPRFAYEQYF. CDR3 coding DNA: TGTGCCAGCAGTTCTCCGAGATTCGCCTACGAGCAGTACTTC.

This clonotype was detected ten times or more. The V call is TRBV6-1, the J call TRBJ2-5; the D gene is possibly TRBD1 (5 bases). V was pared by 3 bases and J by 3 bases, with 17 bases between. The CDR3 has 16 residues. The V gene's germline CDR1 is MNHNS and CDR2 SASEGT. The CDR3 coding sequence is TGTGCCAGCAGTGAGGCCCTAACAGGAAGGGAAGAGACCCAGTACTTC. It translates to CASSEALTGREETQYF.

At least ten counts were recorded for this clonotype. This chain connects TRBV2 to TRBJ1-2; a possible D gene is TRBD1 (6 bases). The CDR3 runs to 12 residues. V gave up 7 bases and J gave up 14 bases, with 20 bases separating them. Per the germline V gene, CDR1 is SNHLY and CDR2 is FYNNEI. The CDR3 loop reads CASNPTRGARTF. The CDR3 DNA follows: TGTGCCAGCAACCCGACTCGGGGGGCGCGTACCTTC.

Regarding this clonotype: The CDR3 does not close with the conserved phenylalanine or tryptophan, likely indicating a read error. V gene TRBV5-1 combines with J gene TRBJ1-1, with a tentative D call TRBD1 (5 bases). The CDR3 extends over 16 amino acids. CDR1 and CDR2 (germline): SGHRS, YFSETQ. Trimming pared 0 bases from V and 3 bases from J, leaving 15 bases between. The DNA of the CDR3 is TGCGCCAGCAGCTTGGCTTTGGGGCCCCTGTACACTGAAGCTTTCTCT. It encodes CASSLALGPLYTEAFS.

At least ten counts were recorded for this clonotype. The J gene is TRBJ2-1, the V gene TRBV7-2; 7 positions match TRBD1. The CDR3 spans 18 residues. Germline trimming cut 4 bases from V and 4 bases from J; bases unmatched to any gene: 16. The germline gives CDR1 SGHTA, CDR2 FQGNSA. The CDR3 protein is CASSSVVEGAVSYNEQFF. The CDR3 DNA follows: TGTGCCAGCAGCTCAGTAGTAGAGGGGGCCGTCTCTTACAATGAGCAGTTCTTC.

This clonotype was counted at least ten times. This chain joins TRBV18 and TRBJ2-1; no definite D call. Trimming removed 3 bases from V and 3 bases from J, with 9 bases in between. This CDR3 is 14 amino acids long. The germline V gene encodes CDR1 KGHSH and CDR2 LQKENI. CDR3 sequence: CASSPAVLYNEQFF. CDR3 nucleotides: TGTGCCAGCTCACCGGCGGTACTCTACAATGAGCAGTTCTTC.

The chain carries TRBV3-1 and TRBJ2-5, with a tentative D call TRBD2 (5 bases). Germline assignment: CDR1 LGHDT and CDR2 YNNKEL (reference sequence). The V end lost 3 bases, the J end lost 0 bases, and 17 bases lay between the germline ends. This CDR3 is 17 amino acids long. The CDR3 sequence is CASSHTTGMKYQETQYF. The CDR3 DNA reads TGTGCCAGCAGCCATACGACCGGGATGAAGTACCAAGAGACCCAGTACTTC.

J is TRBJ2-1 and V is TRBV30, with TRBD2 matching over 9 bases. The CDR3 sequence is 14 residues long. From germline, CDR1 is GTSNPN and CDR2 SVGIG (reference sequence). The J segment lost 9 bases and the V segment lost 3 bases, leaving 9 bases of the junction unmatched. The CDR3: CAWSFAGGPLEQFF. In nucleotides, the CDR3 is TGTGCCTGGAGCTTCGCGGGAGGGCCTCTTGAGCAGTTCTTC.

V gene TRBV7-9 combines with J gene TRBJ2-5; D possibly matches TRBD1 or TRBD2 (5 bases each). Between the trimmed V and J ends, which lost 7 bases and 1 base, there was a span of 19 bases. Germline lookup yields CDR1 SEHNR and CDR2 FQNEAQ (reference sequence). The length of the CDR3 is 16 residues. As DNA, the CDR3 is TGTGCCAGCAACACCCCCTCCCAGGGACCCCAAGAGACCCAGTACTTC. This sequence encodes CASNTPSQGPQETQYF.